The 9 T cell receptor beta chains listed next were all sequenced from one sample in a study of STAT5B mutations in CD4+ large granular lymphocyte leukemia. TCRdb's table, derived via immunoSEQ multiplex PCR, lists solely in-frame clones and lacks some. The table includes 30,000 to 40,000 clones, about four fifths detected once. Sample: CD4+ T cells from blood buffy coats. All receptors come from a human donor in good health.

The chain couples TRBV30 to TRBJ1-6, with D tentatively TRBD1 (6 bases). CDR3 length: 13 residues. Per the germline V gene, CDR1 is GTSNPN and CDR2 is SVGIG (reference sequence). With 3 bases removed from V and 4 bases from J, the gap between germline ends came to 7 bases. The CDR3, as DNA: TGTGCCTGGAGGGGACAATATAATTCACCCCTCCACTTT. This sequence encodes CAWRGQYNSPLHF.

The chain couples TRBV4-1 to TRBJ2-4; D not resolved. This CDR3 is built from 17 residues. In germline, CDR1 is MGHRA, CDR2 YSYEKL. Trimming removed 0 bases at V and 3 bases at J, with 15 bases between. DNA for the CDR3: TGCGCCAGCAGCCAAGATCAGCCCGGGCAGGACAAAAACATTCAGTACTTC. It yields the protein CASSQDQPGQDKNIQYF.

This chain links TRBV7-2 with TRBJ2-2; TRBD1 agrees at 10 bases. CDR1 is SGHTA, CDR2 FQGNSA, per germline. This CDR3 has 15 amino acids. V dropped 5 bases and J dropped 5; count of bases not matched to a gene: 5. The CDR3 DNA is TGTGCCAGCAGCGCCGGACAGGGGGGAACCGGGGAGCTGTTTTTT. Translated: CASSAGQGGTGELFF.

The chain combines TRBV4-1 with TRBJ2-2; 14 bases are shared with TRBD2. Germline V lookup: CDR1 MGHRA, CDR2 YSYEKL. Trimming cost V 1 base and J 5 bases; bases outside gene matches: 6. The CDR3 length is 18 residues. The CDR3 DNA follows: TGCGCCAGCAGCCAAGGGGGACTAGCGGGAGTCGGGACCGGGGAGCTGTTTTTT. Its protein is CASSQGGLAGVGTGELFF.

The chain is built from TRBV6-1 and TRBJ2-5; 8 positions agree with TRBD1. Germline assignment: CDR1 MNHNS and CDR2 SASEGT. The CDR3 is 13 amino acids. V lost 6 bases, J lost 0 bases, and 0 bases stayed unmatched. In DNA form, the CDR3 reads TGTGCCAGCAGGGGACAGGACCAAGAGACCCAGTACTTC. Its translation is CASRGQDQETQYF.

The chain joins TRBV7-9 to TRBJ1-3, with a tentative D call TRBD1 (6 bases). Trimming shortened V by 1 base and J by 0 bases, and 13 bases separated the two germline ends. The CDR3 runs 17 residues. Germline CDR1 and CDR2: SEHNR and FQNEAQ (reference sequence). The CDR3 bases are TGTGCCAGCAGCTTAGGAGGACAGTCACTCTCTGGAAACACCATATATTTT. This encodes CASSLGGQSLSGNTIYF.

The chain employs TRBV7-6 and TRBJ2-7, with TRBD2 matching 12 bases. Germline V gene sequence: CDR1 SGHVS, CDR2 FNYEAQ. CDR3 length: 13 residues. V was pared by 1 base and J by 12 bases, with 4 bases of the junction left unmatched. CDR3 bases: TGTGCCAGCAGCTTAGGACTAGCGGGAGATATGTACTTC. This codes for CASSLGLAGDMYF.

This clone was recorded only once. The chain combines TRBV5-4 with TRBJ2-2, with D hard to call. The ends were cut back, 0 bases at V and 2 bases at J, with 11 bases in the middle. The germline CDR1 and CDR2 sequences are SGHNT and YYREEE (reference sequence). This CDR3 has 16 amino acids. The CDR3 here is CASSLGRMENTGELFF. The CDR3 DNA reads TGTGCCAGCAGCTTGGGAAGGATGGAAAACACCGGGGAGCTGTTTTTT.

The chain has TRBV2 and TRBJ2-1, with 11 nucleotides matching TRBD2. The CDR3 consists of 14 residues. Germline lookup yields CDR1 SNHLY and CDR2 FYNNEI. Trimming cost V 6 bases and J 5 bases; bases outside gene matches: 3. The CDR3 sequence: CASRQTSGDNEQFF. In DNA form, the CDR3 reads TGTGCCAGCAGACAGACTAGCGGGGACAATGAGCAGTTCTTC.